This T cell receptor beta chain was observed in a study of T cell responses to AZD1222 COVID-19 vaccine. Study-wide points: Donors were largely white British and mainly female; clonal diversity was possibly underestimated. Increases in Spike-specific TCR breadth and depth were seen after two AZD1222 doses.

With respect to this clone: What it recognizes is unknown.

Produced via immunoSEQ multiplex PCR; TCRdb's table is partial and in-frame only. The table records some 110,000 clones, roughly 93% of them present only once. This CDR3 region has 14 residues. Deletions cut 2 bases from V and 4 bases from J, with 11 bases between. CDR1 and CDR2 (germline): SNHLY, FYNNEI. This TCR was recovered from an adult in good health. The material was peripheral blood, obtained on day 0 of AZD1222 vaccination. J is TRBJ2-5 and V is TRBV2; TRBD1 or TRBD2 may be the D gene (5 bases each). CDR3 region: CASSELRGRETQYF. DNA of the CDR3: TGTGCCAGCAGTGAATTGAGGGGAAGAGAGACCCAGTACTTC.